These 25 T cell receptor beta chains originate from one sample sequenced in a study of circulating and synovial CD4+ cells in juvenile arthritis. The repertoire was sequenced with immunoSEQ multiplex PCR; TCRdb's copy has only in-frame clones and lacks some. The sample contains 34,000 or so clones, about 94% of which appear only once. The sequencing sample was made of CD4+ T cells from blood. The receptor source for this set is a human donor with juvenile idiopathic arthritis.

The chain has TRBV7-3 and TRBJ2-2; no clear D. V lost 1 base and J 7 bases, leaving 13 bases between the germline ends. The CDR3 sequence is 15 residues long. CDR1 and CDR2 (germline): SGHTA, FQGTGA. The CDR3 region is CASSLITGSGGELFF. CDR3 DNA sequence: TGTGCCAGCAGCTTAATAACGGGTTCCGGCGGGGAGCTGTTTTTT.

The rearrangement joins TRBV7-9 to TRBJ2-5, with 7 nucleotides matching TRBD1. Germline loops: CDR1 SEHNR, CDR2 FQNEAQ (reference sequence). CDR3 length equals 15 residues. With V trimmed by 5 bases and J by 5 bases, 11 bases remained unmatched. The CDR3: CASSPYDRADETQYF. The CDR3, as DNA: TGTGCCAGCAGCCCCTACGACAGGGCCGATGAGACCCAGTACTTC.

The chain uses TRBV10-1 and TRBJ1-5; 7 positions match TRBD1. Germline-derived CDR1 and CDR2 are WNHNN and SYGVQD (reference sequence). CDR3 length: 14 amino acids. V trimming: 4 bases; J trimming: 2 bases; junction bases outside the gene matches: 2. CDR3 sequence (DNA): TGCGCCAGCAGTGGAGGGGGCGGCAATCAGCCCCAGCATTTT. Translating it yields CASSGGGGNQPQHF.

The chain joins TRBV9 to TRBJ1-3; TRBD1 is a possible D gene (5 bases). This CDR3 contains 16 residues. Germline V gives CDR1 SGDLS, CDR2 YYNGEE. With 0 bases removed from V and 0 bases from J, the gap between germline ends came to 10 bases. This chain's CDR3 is CASSVEGTFSGNTIYF. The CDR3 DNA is TGTGCCAGCAGCGTAGAAGGGACTTTCTCTGGAAACACCATATATTTT.

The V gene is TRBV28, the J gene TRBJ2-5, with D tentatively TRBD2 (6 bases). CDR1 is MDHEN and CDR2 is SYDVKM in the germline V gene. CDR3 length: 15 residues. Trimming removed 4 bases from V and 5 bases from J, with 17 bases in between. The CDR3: CASSSPTGGMETQYF. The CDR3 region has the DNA TGTGCCAGCAGTTCCCCCACTGGGGGGATGGAGACCCAGTACTTC.

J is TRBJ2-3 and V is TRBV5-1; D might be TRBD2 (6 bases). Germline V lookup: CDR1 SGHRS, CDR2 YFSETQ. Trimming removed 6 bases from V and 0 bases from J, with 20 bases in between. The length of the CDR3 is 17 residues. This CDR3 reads CASTDTIAGLSTDTQYF. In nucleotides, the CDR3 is TGCGCCAGCACGGACACCATCGCGGGATTAAGCACAGATACGCAGTATTTT.

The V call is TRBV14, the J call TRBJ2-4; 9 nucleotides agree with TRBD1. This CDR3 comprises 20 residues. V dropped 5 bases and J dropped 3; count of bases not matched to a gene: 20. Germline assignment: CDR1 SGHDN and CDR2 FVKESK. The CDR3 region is CASSGPPHYRGREDKNIQYF. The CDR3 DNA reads TGTGCCAGCAGCGGCCCGCCCCATTACAGGGGGCGGGAAGACAAAAACATTCAGTACTTC.

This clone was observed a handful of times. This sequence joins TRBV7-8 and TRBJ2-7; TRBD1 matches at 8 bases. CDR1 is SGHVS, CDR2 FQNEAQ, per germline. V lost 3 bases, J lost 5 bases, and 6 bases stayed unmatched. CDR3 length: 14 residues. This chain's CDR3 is CASSFAQGANEQYF. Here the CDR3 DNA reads TGTGCCAGCAGCTTTGCCCAGGGGGCCAACGAGCAGTACTTC.

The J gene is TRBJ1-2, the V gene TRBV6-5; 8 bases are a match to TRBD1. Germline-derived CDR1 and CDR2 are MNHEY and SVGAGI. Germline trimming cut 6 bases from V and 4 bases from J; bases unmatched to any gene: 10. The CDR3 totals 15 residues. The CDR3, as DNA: TGTGCCAGCAGGGCCGACAGGGGAGCGTCCTATGGCTACACCTTC. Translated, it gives CASRADRGASYGYTF.

CDR3 nucleotide sequence: TGTGCCAGCAGCTTTCGAACACCCAGGGATACGCAGTATTTT. Its protein is CASSFRTPRDTQYF. The chain employs TRBV11-2 and TRBJ2-3; no firm D call. CDR3 length: 14 amino acids. V was trimmed by 3 bases and J by 6 bases, leaving 13 bases between them. The germline gives CDR1 SGHAT, CDR2 FQNNGV.

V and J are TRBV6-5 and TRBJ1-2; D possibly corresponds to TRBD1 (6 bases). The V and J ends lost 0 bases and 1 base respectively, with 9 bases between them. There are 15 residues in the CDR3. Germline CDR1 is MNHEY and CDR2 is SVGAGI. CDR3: CASSYSGTNNYGYTF. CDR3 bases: TGTGCCAGCAGTTACTCCGGGACAAATAACTATGGCTACACCTTC.

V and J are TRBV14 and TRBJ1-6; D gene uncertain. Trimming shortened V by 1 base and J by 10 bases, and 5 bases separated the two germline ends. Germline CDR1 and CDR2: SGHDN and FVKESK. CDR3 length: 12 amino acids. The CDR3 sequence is CASSQVGSPLHF. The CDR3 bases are TGTGCCAGCAGCCAAGTTGGCTCACCCCTCCACTTT. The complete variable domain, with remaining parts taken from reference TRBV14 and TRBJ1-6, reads EAGVTQFPSHSVIEKGQTVTLRCDPISGHDNLYWYRRVMGKEIKFLLHFVKESKQDESGMPNNRFLAERTGGTYSTLKVQPAELEDSGVYFCASSQVGSPLHFGNGTRLTVT.

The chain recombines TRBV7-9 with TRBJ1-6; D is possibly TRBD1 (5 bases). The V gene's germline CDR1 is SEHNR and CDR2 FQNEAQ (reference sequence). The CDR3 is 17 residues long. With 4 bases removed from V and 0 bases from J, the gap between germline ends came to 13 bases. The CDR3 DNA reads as TGTGCCAGCAGCTCCCACGAGACAGTCTCCTATAATTCACCCCTCCACTTT. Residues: CASSSHETVSYNSPLHF.

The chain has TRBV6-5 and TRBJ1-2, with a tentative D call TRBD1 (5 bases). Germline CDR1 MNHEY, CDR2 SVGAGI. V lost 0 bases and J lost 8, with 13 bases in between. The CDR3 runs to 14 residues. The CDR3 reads CASSYSYRIRGYTF. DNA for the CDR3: TGTGCCAGCAGTTACTCCTACAGGATTCGCGGCTACACCTTC.

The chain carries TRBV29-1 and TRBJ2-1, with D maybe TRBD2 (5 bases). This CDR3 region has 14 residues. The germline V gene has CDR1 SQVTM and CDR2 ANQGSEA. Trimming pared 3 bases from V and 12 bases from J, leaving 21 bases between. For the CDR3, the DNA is TGCAGCGTTGAGATGGACCCTAACCTAGAGGGGCAGTTCTTC. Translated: CSVEMDPNLEGQFF.

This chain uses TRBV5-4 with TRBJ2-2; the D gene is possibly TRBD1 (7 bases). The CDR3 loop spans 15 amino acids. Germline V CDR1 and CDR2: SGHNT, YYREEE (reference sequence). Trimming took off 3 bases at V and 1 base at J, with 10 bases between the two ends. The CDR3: CASSSRGVNTGELFF. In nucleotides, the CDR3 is TGTGCCAGCAGCTCCAGGGGGGTGAACACCGGGGAGCTGTTTTTT.

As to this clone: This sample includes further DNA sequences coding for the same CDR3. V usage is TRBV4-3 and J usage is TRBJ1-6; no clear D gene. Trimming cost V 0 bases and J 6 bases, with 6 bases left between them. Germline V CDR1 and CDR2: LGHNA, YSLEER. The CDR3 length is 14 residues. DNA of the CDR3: TGCGCCAGCAGCCAAGACAGGATTAATTCACCCCTCCACTTT. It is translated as CASSQDRINSPLHF.

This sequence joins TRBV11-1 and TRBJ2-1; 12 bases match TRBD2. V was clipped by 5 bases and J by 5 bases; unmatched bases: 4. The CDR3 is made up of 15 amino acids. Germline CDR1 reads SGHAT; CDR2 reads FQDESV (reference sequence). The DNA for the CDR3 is TGTGCCAGCAGCGCGGGACTAGCGGGTCACAATGAGCAGTTCTTC. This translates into CASSAGLAGHNEQFF.

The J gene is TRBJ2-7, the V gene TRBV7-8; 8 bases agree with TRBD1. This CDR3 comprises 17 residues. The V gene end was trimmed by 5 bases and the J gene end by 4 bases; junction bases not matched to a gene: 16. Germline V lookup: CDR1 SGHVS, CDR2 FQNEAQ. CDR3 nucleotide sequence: TGTGCCAGCAGCCTCATACCAAGGGACAGGTCGAGATACGAGCAGTACTTC. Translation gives CASSLIPRDRSRYEQYF.

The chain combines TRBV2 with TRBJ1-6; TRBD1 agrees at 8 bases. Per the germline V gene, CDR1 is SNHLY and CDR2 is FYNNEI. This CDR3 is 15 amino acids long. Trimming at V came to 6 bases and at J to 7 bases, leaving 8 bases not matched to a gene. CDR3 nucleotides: TGTGCCAGCAGGGTGGACAGGGCCTCCAATTCACCCCTCCACTTT. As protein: CASRVDRASNSPLHF.

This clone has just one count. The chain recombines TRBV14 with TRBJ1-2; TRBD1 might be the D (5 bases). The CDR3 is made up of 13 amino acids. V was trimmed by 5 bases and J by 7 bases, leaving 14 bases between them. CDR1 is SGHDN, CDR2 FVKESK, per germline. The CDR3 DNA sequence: TGTGCCAGCAGCGCCAGGGTTAGAGGTGGCTACACCTTC. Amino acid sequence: CASSARVRGGYTF.

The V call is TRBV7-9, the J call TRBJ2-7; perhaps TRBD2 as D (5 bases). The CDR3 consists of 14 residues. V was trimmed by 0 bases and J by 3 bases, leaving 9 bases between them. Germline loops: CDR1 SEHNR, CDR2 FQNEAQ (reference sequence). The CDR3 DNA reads TGTGCCAGCAGCTTAGCCCTGGGAGACTACGAGCAGTACTTC. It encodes CASSLALGDYEQYF.

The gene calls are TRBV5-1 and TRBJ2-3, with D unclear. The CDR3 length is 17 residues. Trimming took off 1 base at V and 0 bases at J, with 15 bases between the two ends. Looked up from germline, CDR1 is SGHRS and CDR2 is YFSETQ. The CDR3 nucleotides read TGCGCCAGCAGCTTGTTAATAGGCGGCACTAGCACAGATACGCAGTATTTT. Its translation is CASSLLIGGTSTDTQYF.

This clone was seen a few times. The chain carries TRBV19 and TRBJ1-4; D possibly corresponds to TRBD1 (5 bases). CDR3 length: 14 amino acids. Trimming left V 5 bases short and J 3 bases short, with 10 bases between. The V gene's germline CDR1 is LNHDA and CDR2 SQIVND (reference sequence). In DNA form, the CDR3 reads TGTGCCAGTAGTCCATGGGGCCCTAATGAAAAACTGTTTTTT. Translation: CASSPWGPNEKLFF.

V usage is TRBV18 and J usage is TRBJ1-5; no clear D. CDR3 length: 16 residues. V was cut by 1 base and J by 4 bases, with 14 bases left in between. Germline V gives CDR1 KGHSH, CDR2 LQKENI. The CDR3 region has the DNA TGTGCCAGCTCACCACGAATGTCAGGAACAAATCAGCCCCAGCATTTT. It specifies CASSPRMSGTNQPQHF. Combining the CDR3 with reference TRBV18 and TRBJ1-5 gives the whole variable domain NAGVMQNPRHLVRRRGQEARLRCSPMKGHSHVYWYRQLPEEGLKFMVYLQKENIIDESGMPKERFSAEFPKEGPSILRIQQVVRGDSAAYFCASSPRMSGTNQPQHFGDGTRLSIL.